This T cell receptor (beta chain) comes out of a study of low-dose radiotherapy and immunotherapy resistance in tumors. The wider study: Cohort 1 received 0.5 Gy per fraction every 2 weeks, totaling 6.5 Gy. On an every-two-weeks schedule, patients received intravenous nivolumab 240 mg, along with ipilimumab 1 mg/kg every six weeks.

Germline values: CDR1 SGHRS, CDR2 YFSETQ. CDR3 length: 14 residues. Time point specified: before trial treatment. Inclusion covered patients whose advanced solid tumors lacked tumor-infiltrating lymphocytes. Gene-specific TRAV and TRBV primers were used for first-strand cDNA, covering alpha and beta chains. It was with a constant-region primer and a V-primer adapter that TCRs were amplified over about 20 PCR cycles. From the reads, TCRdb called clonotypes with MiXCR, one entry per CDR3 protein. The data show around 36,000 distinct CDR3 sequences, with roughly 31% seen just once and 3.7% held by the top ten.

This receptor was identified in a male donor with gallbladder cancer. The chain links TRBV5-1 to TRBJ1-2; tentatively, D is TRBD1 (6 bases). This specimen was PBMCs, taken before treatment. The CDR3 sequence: CVISLDSPYSGYTF. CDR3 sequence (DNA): TGCGTCATCAGCTTGGACAGCCCCTATTCCGGCTACACCTTC.